The entry that follows covers one TCR beta chain sequence. Its specificity is not known. MiXCR was run by TCRdb on the 5' RACE reads, yielding one entry per CDR3 protein. The repertoire holds 220,000 or so distinct CDR3 sequences, around 7% seen once, with approximately 3.7% in the top ten. The sample comes from a study of identical twins. Findings and caveats of the study: Cross-sectional statistical analysis, not tracking of the same donors, underpinned the conclusions.

The same specimen was also included in a second study, on yellow fever vaccine responses in identical twins. Turning to that study: Reportedly, the T cell response mounted by twins to vaccine seemed partly convergent, partly personalized.

This TCR was recovered from a woman under 30 in good health. The sample consisted of memory (CD45RO+) T cells sorted from blood.

The CDR3 reads CASSSLGQGSYEQYF. In DNA, the CDR3 is TGCGCCAGCAGCTCCCTAGGGCAGGGCTCCTACGAGCAGTACTTC. The chain links TRBV5-1 to TRBJ2-7; TRBD1 is a possible D gene (5 bases). Germline CDR1 and CDR2: SGHRS and YFSETQ. The CDR3 covers 15 residues. The ends were cut back, 3 bases at V and 0 bases at J, with 13 bases in the middle.